The clone carrying this T cell receptor beta chain was seen a handful of times. Its specificity is not known. The sample is drawn from a study of T cell repertoires in cytomegalovirus infection. Study context: HLA-B-restricted CMV epitopes that are well studied, plus recently identified HLA-C-restricted ones, were used by the study. Whole-study findings and limits: Ex vivo, HLA-C-restricted CMV-specific TCR beta clonotypes prevailed over the rest of the response.

One entry per CDR3 protein, called by TCRdb with MiXCR from the reads. Among 110,000 to 150,000 distinct CDR3 sequences listed, 32% were seen once. Sample: CD8+ T cells from cultured PBMCs, taken from culture after CMV antigen stimulation. The clonotype originates from a human donor in good health (CMV status not recorded). Some clones in this sample may be carry-over from other donors' samples.

CDR3 in DNA: TGTGCCAGCAGAGATCGACCGGGGACTTCCACCTATAATTCACCCCTCCACTTT. Its translation: CASRDRPGTSTYNSPLHF. The chain has TRBV27 and TRBJ1-6; TRBD1 might be the D (5 bases). The CDR3 spans 18 residues. Germline lookup yields CDR1 MNHEY and CDR2 SMNVEV (reference sequence). Between the trimmed V and J ends, which lost 6 bases and 2 bases, there was a span of 20 bases.